This T cell receptor beta chain appears in the sequencing data of a study of blood T cell repertoires in COVID-19. V lost 0 bases and J lost 3; bases outside the gene matches: 1. CDR1 and CDR2 from the germline V gene are SGHRS and YFSETQ. The CDR3 loop spans 15 amino acids. Study processing details: Reference gene primer amplification gave estimated nucleated cell counts. The repertoire was sequenced with immunoSEQ multiplex PCR; TCRdb's copy has only in-frame clones and lacks some. V, J and clone size are taken as reported in that table, and D and trimming were inferred from the DNA itself. Of around 130,000 clones listed, under 85% were seen once; the top ten hold 18%. Allocation to cohorts depended on clinical history reported by the participants. In Cohort 3, a recovered donor had either two negative PCRs, clearance, or symptom resolution.

The chain joins TRBV5-1 to TRBJ1-2; 11 bases are shared with TRBD1. Sequenced: PBMCs or T cells enriched from blood (not recorded which). The origin of this receptor is a man under 40 who had recovered from COVID-19. The CDR3, as DNA: TGCGCCAGCAGCTTGGGGACAGGGGGCGACTATGGCTACACCTTC. It specifies CASSLGTGGDYGYTF.